The rows below give T cell receptor beta chains drawn from one sample of a study of shared clonotypes between healthy human individuals. Method: immunoSEQ multiplex PCR; TCRdb's copy keeps in-frame clones and lacks some. There are about 710,000 clones in the sample; more than 70% occur only once, and roughly 1.9% lies in the top ten. The sample taken for sequencing was memory CD4+ T cells sorted from blood. Receptors originate from a young woman in good health. CDR3s include the opening cysteine and the closing phenylalanine or tryptophan. A D gene is named only where the DNA matches it firmly. Clone size is given for some rows only: seen once, a few or many times, or a class if the clone is expanded.

V	size	J	D	CDR3	DNA
TRBV7-9	NA	TRBJ2-1	TRBD1	CASRPGQGGYEQFF	TGTGCCAGCAGGCCGGGACAGGGGGGATATGAGCAGTTCTTC
TRBV7-2	NA	TRBJ1-4	NA	CASSLEPSRKLFF	TGTGCCAGCAGCTTAGAACCCTCGCGAAAACTGTTTTTT
TRBV28	NA	TRBJ2-7	NA	CASSFAVYEQYF	TGTGCCAGCAGTTTTGCGGTATACGAGCAGTACTTC
TRBV6-1	few	TRBJ2-5	TRBD2	CASIPGLAGQETQYF	TGTGCCAGCATCCCAGGACTAGCGGGCCAAGAGACCCAGTACTTC
TRBV12-5	NA	TRBJ1-5	NA	CASGLGVNQPQHF	TGTGCTAGTGGTTTGGGGGTCAATCAGCCCCAGCATTTT
TRBV28	NA	TRBJ1-2	NA	CASSIPPGLRNGYTF	TGTGCCAGCAGTATCCCCCCAGGGTTGAGGAATGGCTACACCTTC
TRBV29-1	many	TRBJ2-5	NA	CSVAGAGTVQETQYF	TGCAGCGTCGCAGGGGCCGGGACCGTCCAAGAGACCCAGTACTTC
TRBV6-1	NA	TRBJ2-5	NA	CASSEQGGGETQYF	TGTGCCAGCAGTGAGCAGGGTGGAGGAGAGACCCAGTACTTC
TRBV7-2	NA	TRBJ2-1	NA	CASSLGGNSYNEQFF	TGTGCCAGCAGCTTAGGTGGGAATTCCTACAATGAGCAGTTCTTC
TRBV6-5	NA	TRBJ1-1	NA	CASSYDGGGTEAFF	TGTGCCAGCAGTTACGACGGGGGCGGTACTGAAGCTTTCTTT
TRBV2	NA	TRBJ2-1	TRBD2	CASSEARTSGLLNEQFF	TGTGCCAGCAGTGAAGCGAGGACTAGCGGACTTCTTAATGAGCAGTTCTTC
TRBV2	NA	TRBJ2-1	NA	CASKRGTPEQFF	TGTGCCAGCAAGCGCGGGACTCCTGAGCAGTTCTTC
TRBV29-1	NA	TRBJ2-3	NA	CSVGPWGADTQYF	TGCAGCGTTGGACCGTGGGGAGCAGATACGCAGTATTTT
TRBV11-2	once	TRBJ1-5	TRBD1	CASSLAGGSNQPQHF	TGTGCCAGCAGCTTAGCAGGGGGGAGCAATCAGCCCCAGCATTTT
TRBV29-1	NA	TRBJ1-2	TRBD1	CSVGTGTNYGYTF	TGCAGCGTTGGGACAGGAACTAACTATGGCTACACCTTC
TRBV28	NA	TRBJ1-2	NA	CASSLGGPVNYGYTF	TGTGCCAGCAGTTTAGGAGGCCCAGTGAACTATGGCTACACCTTC
TRBV19	NA	TRBJ1-1	NA	CASRETVNTEAFF	TGTGCCAGTAGAGAGACGGTTAACACTGAAGCTTTCTTT
TRBV5-4	few	TRBJ2-3	TRBD2	CASRDASGSTDTQYF	TGTGCCAGCAGGGATGCTAGCGGCAGCACAGATACGCAGTATTTT
TRBV4-2	NA	TRBJ1-3	NA	CASSQETAGSSGNTIYF	TGTGCCAGCAGCCAAGAAACCGCCGGGAGCTCTGGAAACACCATATATTTT
TRBV5-6	NA	TRBJ2-2	NA	CASSLGLGGYTGELFF	TGTGCCAGCAGCTTGGGACTGGGGGGCTACACCGGGGAGCTGTTTTTT
TRBV5-1	NA	TRBJ1-1	NA	CASKGLVGLTEAFF	TGCGCCAGCAAAGGGTTGGTGGGACTCACTGAAGCTTTCTTT
TRBV7-3	NA	TRBJ2-2	TRBD1	CASSTGQGTGELFF	TGTGCCAGCAGCACGGGACAGGGAACCGGGGAGCTGTTTTTT
TRBV19	once	TRBJ2-3	TRBD1	CASSIPGQAVDTQYF	TGTGCCAGTAGTATCCCGGGACAGGCCGTGGATACGCAGTATTTT
TRBV20-1	NA	TRBJ2-3	NA	CSSSGTDTQYF	TGCAGTTCGTCGGGGACAGATACGCAGTATTTT
TRBV27	few	TRBJ2-1	TRBD2	CASSGRAGFTYNEQFF	TGTGCCAGCAGTGGCCGAGCGGGATTCACCTACAATGAGCAGTTCTTC
TRBV29-1	many	TRBJ2-7	NA	CSVGNRLGGEQYF	TGCAGCGTTGGCAACCGACTAGGGGGAGAGCAGTACTTC
TRBV14	NA	TRBJ2-1	NA	CASSQDQRAQQFF	TGTGCCAGCAGCCAAGATCAGCGGGCCCAGCAGTTCTTC
TRBV11-2	once	TRBJ2-7	NA	CASSPIIGGPIAYEQYF	TGTGCCAGCAGCCCCATCATCGGGGGCCCTATCGCCTACGAGCAGTACTTC
TRBV28	once	TRBJ2-7	TRBD1	CASSMTGPYEQYF	TGTGCCAGCAGTATGACAGGGCCCTACGAGCAGTACTTC
TRBV5-1	NA	TRBJ2-1	TRBD2	CASSLAWGGSVDEQFF	TGCGCCAGCAGCTTGGCCTGGGGCGGGAGTGTCGATGAGCAGTTCTTC
TRBV4-2	NA	TRBJ1-1	NA	CASSQTAGKSTEAFF	TGTGCCAGCAGCCAAACGGCCGGGAAGAGCACTGAAGCTTTCTTT
TRBV19	NA	TRBJ2-7	TRBD1	CASQDRAREQYF	TGTGCCAGCCAGGACAGGGCCCGCGAGCAGTACTTC
TRBV28	NA	TRBJ2-5	TRBD2	CASSFGAAGVQETQYF	TGTGCCAGCAGTTTCGGGGCCGCGGGAGTGCAGGAGACCCAGTACTTC
TRBV30	NA	TRBJ1-1	NA	CIFQGVTEAFF	TGTATTTTTCAGGGAGTCACTGAAGCTTTCTTT
TRBV19	few	TRBJ1-2	NA	CASSTNYGYTF	TGTGCCAGTAGTACTAACTATGGCTACACCTTC
TRBV7-3	NA	TRBJ2-1	NA	CASSANGAVSYNEQFF	TGTGCCAGCAGCGCTAACGGCGCAGTTTCCTACAATGAGCAGTTCTTC
TRBV5-1	few	TRBJ2-7	TRBD2	CASGDDGRYEQYF	TGCGCCAGTGGGGATGACGGGAGGTACGAGCAGTACTTC
TRBV6-1	many	TRBJ2-3	TRBD2	CASSEISGSADTQYF	TGTGCCAGCAGTGAAATCAGCGGGAGCGCAGATACGCAGTATTTT
TRBV27	NA	TRBJ1-5	NA	CASSLSVPTPWGNQPQHF	TGTGCCAGCAGTTTATCAGTCCCGACACCCTGGGGCAATCAGCCCCAGCATTTT
TRBV5-1	NA	TRBJ2-7	NA	CASSLSIGDGSYEQYF	TGCGCCAGCAGCTTGTCTATAGGGGACGGCTCCTACGAGCAGTACTTC
TRBV6-1	few	TRBJ1-5	NA	CASSERLQGDQPQHF	TGTGCCAGCAGTGAACGGTTGCAGGGAGACCAGCCCCAGCATTTT
TRBV27	NA	TRBJ1-5	TRBD1	CASRRQGGGQPQHF	TGTGCCAGCAGGCGACAGGGTGGAGGTCAGCCCCAGCATTTT
TRBV7-2	NA	TRBJ1-1	TRBD1	CASSWEWQGATEAFF	TGTGCCAGCAGCTGGGAATGGCAGGGGGCGACTGAAGCTTTCTTT
TRBV29-1	NA	TRBJ2-1	NA	CSVENPLAGEQFF	TGCAGCGTTGAAAATCCACTAGCTGGGGAGCAGTTCTTC
TRBV13	NA	TRBJ1-3	NA	CASSLGRWTVEDRNTIYF	TGTGCCAGCAGCTTAGGGCGGTGGACAGTTGAGGATAGAAACACCATATATTTT